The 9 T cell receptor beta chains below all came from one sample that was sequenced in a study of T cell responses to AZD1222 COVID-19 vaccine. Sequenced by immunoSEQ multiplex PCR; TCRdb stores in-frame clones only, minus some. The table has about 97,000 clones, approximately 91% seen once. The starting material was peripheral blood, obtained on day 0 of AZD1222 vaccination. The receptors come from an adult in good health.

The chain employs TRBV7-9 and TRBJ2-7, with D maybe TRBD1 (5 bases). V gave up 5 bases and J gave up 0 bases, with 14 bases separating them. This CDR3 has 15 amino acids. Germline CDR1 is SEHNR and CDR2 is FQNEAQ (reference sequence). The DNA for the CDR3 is TGTGCCAGCAGCGCCCGACAGAGTATCTCCTACGAGCAGTACTTC. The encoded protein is CASSARQSISYEQYF.

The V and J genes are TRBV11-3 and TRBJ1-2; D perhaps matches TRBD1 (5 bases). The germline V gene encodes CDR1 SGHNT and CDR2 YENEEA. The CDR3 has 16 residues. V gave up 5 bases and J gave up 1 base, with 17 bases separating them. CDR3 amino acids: CASSPRTRGDNYGYTF. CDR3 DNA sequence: TGTGCCAGCAGCCCCCGGACAAGGGGCGATAACTATGGCTACACCTTC. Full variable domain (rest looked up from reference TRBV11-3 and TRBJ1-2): EAGVVQSPRYKIIEKKQPVAFWCNPISGHNTLYWYLQNLGQGPELLIRYENEEAVDDSQLPKDRFSAERLKGVDSTLKIQPAELGDSAVYLCASSPRTRGDNYGYTFGSGTRLTVV.

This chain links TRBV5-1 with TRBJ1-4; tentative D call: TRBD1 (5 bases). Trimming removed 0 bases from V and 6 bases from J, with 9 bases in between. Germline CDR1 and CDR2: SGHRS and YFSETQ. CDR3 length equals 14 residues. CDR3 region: CASSLGQGDEKLFF. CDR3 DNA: TGCGCCAGCAGCTTGGGGCAGGGTGATGAAAAACTGTTTTTT.

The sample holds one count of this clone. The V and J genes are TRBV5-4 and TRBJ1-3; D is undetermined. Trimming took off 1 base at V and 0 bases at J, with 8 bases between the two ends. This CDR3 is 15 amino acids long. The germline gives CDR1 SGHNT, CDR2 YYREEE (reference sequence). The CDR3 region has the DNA TGTGCCAGCAGCTTGCAAGGAATCTCTGGAAACACCATATATTTT. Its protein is CASSLQGISGNTIYF.

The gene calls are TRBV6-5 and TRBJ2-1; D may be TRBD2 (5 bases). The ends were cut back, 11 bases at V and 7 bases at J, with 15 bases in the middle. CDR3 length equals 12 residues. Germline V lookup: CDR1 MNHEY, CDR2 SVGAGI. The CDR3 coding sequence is TGTGCCGCGGGCCCAGTCCCTAATGAGCAGTTCTTC. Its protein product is CAAGPVPNEQFF.

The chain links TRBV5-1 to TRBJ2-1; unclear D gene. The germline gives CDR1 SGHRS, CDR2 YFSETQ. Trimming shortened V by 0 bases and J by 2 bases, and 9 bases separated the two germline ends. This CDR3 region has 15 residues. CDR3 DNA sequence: TGCGCCAGCAGCTTGGAAGTGGGTACCTACAATGAGCAGTTCTTC. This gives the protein CASSLEVGTYNEQFF.

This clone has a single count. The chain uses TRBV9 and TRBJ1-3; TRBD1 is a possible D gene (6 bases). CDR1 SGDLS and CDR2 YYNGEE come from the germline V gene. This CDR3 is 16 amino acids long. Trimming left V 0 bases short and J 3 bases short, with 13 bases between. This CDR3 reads CASSVGRGAGGNTIYF. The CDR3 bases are TGTGCCAGCAGCGTAGGGCGGGGGGCAGGTGGAAACACCATATATTTT.

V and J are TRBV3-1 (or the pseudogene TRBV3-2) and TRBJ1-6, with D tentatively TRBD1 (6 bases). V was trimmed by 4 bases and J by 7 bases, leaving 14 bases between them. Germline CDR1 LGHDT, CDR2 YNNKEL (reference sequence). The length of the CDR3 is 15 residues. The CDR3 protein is CASSRVGGANSPLHF. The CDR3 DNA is TGTGCCAGCAGCCGAGTCGGGGGGGCGAATTCACCCCTCCACTTT.

This CDR3 reads CASSQEGSGNSPLHF. The CDR3 DNA reads TGTGCCAGCAGCCAAGAAGGGTCTGGGAATTCACCCCTCCACTTT. The V call is TRBV3-1 (or the pseudogene TRBV3-2), the J call TRBJ1-6; the D is unclear. CDR3 length: 15 amino acids. The germline V gene encodes CDR1 LGHDT and CDR2 YNNKEL (reference sequence). The V and J ends lost 0 bases and 7 bases respectively, with 10 bases between them.